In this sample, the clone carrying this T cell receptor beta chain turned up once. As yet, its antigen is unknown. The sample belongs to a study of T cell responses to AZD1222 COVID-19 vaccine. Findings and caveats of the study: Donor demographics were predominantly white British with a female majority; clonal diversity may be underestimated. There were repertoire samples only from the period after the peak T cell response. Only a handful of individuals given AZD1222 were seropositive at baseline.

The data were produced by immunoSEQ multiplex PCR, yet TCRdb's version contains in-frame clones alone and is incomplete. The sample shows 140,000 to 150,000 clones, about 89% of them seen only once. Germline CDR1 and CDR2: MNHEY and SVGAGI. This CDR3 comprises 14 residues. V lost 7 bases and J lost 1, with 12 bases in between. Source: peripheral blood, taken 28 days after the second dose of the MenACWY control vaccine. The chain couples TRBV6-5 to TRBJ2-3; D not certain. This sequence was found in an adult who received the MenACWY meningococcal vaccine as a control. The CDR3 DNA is TGTGCCAGCACCAACACACTCCGCACAGATACGCAGTATTTT. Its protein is CASTNTLRTDTQYF.